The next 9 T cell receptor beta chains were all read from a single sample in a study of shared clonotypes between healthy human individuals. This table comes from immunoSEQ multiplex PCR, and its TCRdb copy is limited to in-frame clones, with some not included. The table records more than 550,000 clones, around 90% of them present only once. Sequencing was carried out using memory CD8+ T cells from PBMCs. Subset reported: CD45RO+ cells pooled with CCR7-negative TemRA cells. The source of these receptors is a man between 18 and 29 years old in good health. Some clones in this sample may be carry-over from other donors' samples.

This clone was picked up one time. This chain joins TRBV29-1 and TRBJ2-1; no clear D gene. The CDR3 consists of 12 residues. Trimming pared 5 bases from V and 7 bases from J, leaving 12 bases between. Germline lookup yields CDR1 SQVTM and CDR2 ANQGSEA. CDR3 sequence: CSVPHPPNEQFF. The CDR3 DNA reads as TGCAGCGTTCCACACCCCCCGAATGAGCAGTTCTTC.

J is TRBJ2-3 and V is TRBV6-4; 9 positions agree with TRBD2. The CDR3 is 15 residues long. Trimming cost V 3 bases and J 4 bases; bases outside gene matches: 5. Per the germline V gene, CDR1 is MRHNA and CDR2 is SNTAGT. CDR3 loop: CASSDSAGGSDTQYF. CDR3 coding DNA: TGTGCCAGCAGTGATTCAGCGGGAGGCTCAGATACGCAGTATTTT.

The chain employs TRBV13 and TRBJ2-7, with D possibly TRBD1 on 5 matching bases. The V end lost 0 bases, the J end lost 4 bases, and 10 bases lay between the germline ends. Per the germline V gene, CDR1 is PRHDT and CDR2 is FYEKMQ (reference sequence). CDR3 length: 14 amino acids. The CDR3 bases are TGTGCCAGCAGCTTAGGTCAGGGTTTTTACGAGCAGTACTTC. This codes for CASSLGQGFYEQYF.

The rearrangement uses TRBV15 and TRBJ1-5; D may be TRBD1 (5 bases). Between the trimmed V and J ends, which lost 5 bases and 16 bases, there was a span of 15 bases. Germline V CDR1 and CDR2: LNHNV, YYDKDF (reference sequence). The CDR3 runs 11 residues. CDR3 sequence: CATSSGAGFHF. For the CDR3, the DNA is TGTGCCACCAGCTCAGGTGCAGGGTTCCATTTT.

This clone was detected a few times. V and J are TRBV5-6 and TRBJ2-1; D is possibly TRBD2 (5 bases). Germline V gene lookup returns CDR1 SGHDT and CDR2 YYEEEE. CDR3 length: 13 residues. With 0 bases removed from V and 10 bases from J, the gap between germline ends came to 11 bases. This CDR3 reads CASSLGVEGEQFF. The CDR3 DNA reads TGTGCCAGCAGCTTGGGGGTTGAGGGCGAGCAGTTCTTC.

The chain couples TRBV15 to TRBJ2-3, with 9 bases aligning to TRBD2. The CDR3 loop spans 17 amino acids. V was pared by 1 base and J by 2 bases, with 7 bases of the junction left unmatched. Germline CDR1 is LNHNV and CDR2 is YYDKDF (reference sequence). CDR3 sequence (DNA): TGTGCCACCAGCAGAGTTCCTAGCGGGGACCTCACAGATACGCAGTATTTT. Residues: CATSRVPSGDLTDTQYF.

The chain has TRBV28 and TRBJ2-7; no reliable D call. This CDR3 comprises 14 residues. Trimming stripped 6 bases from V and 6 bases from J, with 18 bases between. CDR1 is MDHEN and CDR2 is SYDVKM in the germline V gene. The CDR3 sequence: CASRDLNGYSEQYF. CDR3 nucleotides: TGTGCCAGCAGGGATCTTAACGGCTACAGCGAGCAGTACTTC. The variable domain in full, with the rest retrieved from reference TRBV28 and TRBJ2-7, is DVKVTQSSRYLVKRTGEKVFLECVQDMDHENMFWYRQDPGLGLRLIYFSYDVKMKEKGDIPEGYSVSREKKERFSLILESASTNQTSMYLCASRDLNGYSEQYFGPGTRLTVT.

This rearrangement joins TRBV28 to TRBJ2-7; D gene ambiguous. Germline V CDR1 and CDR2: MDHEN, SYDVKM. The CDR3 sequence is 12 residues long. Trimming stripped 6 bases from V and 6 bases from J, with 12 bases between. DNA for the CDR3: TGTGCCAGCAGCTGGAGAGGCGTCGAGCAGTACTTC. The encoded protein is CASSWRGVEQYF.

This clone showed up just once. CDR3: CASSLRFRTEIYNEQFF. As DNA, the CDR3 is TGCGCCAGCAGCTTGCGATTTAGGACGGAGATTTACAATGAGCAGTTCTTC. This sequence joins TRBV5-1 and TRBJ2-1; D is unclear. The CDR3 sequence is 17 residues long. The germline V and J ends were trimmed by 1 base and 4 bases, with 18 bases remaining between them. Germline loops: CDR1 SGHRS, CDR2 YFSETQ.